This entry features one T cell receptor (beta chain) sequence. The antigen remains unidentified. Unique molecular identifiers tagged the TCRbeta library. In TCRdb, the PCR reads were re-called with MiXCR into one record per CDR3 protein. The profile shows about 900,000 distinct CDR3 sequences, about 30% of them singletons. The source of the sample is a study of T-cell reconstitution after alpha-beta-depleted transplantation in children. The V end lost 6 bases, the J end lost 0 bases, and 15 bases lay between the germline ends. The CDR3 extends over 17 amino acids. Study-level findings and limits: At one year after transplant, newly produced T cells mostly accounted for T-cell counts and diversity. Roughly two months post-transplant, alpha-beta T cells reportedly originated from several hundred graft clones that had expanded.

The sequence was collected from a boy younger than two who had a stem cell transplant for SCID, so the T cells may come from the graft donor. The chain employs TRBV12-3 or TRBV12-4 and TRBJ2-6; possibly TRBD1 or TRBD2 for D (5 bases each). The material was PBMCs, mostly from graft donor cells, obtained 360 days after TCRalphabeta/CD19-depleted stem cell transplant. The CDR3 region is CASRSRDPTSGANVLTF. The CDR3 DNA reads as TGTGCCAGCAGGTCCAGGGACCCCACCTCTGGGGCCAACGTCCTGACTTTC.